Listed below are T cell receptor beta chains from one sample, sequenced in a study of T cells in Graves' hyperthyroidism and ophthalmopathy. TCRdb fed the multiplex PCR reads into MiXCR, producing one record per CDR3 protein. Seen here are 350,000 or so distinct CDR3 sequences, roughly 17% observed once, and the top ten hold 30% to 40%. The sample was blood. All receptors come from a woman aged 25 to 39 with Graves' hyperthyroidism that later progressed to Graves' ophthalmopathy. CDR3s include the opening cysteine and the closing phenylalanine or tryptophan. A D gene is named only where the DNA matches it firmly. Clone sizes are given selectively: once, few, many, or a class where the clone is expanded.

clone_size j_call d_call v_call cdr3_aa cdr3_nt
NA TRBJ2-4 NA TRBV2 CASSGGAKNIQYF TGTGCCAGCAGTGGGGGAGCCAAAAACATTCAGTACTTC
once TRBJ2-3 TRBD2 TRBV7-3 CASRLAGGPVTDTQYF TGTGCCAGCAGACTAGCGGGAGGGCCGGTCACAGATACGCAGTATTTT
few TRBJ2-7 NA TRBV20-1 CSARVWDKPYEQYF TGCAGTGCTAGAGTTTGGGACAAACCCTACGAGCAGTACTTC
few TRBJ2-1 NA TRBV5-8 CASSDWTGAPYNEQFF TGTGCCAGCAGCGATTGGACGGGAGCCCCCTACAATGAGCAGTTCTTC
many TRBJ2-7 TRBD2 TRBV12-5 CASGPGLAGAYEQYF TGTGCTAGTGGCCCGGGACTAGCGGGGGCCTACGAGCAGTACTTC
NA TRBJ2-7 TRBD1 TRBV20-1 CSARDPRSGGASEQYF TGCAGTGCTAGAGATCCACGGTCAGGGGGCGCGTCCGAGCAGTACTTC
NA TRBJ2-1 NA TRBV29-1 CSVDIRGEQFF TGCAGCGTTGATATTCGGGGGGAGCAGTTCTTC
few TRBJ2-1 TRBD1 TRBV5-1 CASSLGGWDEQFF TGCGCCAGCAGCTTAGGGGGCTGGGATGAGCAGTTCTTC
many TRBJ1-1 TRBD1 TRBV6-2/TRBV6-3 CASSYSDRMGTEAFF TGTGCCAGCAGTTACTCGGACAGGATGGGAACTGAAGCTTTCTTT
many TRBJ1-5 NA TRBV6-5 CASKGRLSNQPQHF TGTGCCAGCAAGGGCCGTCTTAGCAATCAGCCCCAGCATTTT
NA TRBJ2-1 NA TRBV20-1 CSARDPDTHNEQFF TGCAGTGCTAGAGACCCTGACACACACAATGAGCAGTTCTTC
many TRBJ2-7 TRBD1 TRBV5-1 CASSLGGDRGHYEQYF TGCGCCAGCAGCTTGGGGGGGGACAGGGGGCACTACGAGCAGTACTTC
many TRBJ1-5 TRBD1 TRBV28 CASSFIGTGAHSQPQHF TGTGCCAGCAGTTTTATTGGGACAGGGGCGCACAGTCAGCCCCAGCATTTT
few TRBJ2-7 NA TRBV9 CASSVDPLGEQYF TGTGCCAGCAGCGTAGACCCTCTGGGGGAGCAGTACTTC
NA TRBJ2-2 NA TRBV5-1 CASSEGTSLVGELFF TGCGCCAGCAGTGAAGGGACATCCCTGGTCGGGGAGCTGTTTTTT
NA TRBJ1-5 NA TRBV5-1 CASTPQTGYQPQHF TGCGCCAGCACCCCCCAAACAGGGTATCAGCCCCAGCATTTT
many TRBJ1-2 NA TRBV6-1 CASSLLTGGNYGYTF TGTGCCAGCAGCTTACTGACGGGGGGGAACTATGGCTACACCTTC
NA TRBJ2-1 TRBD2 TRBV11-2 CASSLREAGSEQFF TGTGCCAGCAGCTTACGGGAGGCTGGGAGTGAGCAGTTCTTC